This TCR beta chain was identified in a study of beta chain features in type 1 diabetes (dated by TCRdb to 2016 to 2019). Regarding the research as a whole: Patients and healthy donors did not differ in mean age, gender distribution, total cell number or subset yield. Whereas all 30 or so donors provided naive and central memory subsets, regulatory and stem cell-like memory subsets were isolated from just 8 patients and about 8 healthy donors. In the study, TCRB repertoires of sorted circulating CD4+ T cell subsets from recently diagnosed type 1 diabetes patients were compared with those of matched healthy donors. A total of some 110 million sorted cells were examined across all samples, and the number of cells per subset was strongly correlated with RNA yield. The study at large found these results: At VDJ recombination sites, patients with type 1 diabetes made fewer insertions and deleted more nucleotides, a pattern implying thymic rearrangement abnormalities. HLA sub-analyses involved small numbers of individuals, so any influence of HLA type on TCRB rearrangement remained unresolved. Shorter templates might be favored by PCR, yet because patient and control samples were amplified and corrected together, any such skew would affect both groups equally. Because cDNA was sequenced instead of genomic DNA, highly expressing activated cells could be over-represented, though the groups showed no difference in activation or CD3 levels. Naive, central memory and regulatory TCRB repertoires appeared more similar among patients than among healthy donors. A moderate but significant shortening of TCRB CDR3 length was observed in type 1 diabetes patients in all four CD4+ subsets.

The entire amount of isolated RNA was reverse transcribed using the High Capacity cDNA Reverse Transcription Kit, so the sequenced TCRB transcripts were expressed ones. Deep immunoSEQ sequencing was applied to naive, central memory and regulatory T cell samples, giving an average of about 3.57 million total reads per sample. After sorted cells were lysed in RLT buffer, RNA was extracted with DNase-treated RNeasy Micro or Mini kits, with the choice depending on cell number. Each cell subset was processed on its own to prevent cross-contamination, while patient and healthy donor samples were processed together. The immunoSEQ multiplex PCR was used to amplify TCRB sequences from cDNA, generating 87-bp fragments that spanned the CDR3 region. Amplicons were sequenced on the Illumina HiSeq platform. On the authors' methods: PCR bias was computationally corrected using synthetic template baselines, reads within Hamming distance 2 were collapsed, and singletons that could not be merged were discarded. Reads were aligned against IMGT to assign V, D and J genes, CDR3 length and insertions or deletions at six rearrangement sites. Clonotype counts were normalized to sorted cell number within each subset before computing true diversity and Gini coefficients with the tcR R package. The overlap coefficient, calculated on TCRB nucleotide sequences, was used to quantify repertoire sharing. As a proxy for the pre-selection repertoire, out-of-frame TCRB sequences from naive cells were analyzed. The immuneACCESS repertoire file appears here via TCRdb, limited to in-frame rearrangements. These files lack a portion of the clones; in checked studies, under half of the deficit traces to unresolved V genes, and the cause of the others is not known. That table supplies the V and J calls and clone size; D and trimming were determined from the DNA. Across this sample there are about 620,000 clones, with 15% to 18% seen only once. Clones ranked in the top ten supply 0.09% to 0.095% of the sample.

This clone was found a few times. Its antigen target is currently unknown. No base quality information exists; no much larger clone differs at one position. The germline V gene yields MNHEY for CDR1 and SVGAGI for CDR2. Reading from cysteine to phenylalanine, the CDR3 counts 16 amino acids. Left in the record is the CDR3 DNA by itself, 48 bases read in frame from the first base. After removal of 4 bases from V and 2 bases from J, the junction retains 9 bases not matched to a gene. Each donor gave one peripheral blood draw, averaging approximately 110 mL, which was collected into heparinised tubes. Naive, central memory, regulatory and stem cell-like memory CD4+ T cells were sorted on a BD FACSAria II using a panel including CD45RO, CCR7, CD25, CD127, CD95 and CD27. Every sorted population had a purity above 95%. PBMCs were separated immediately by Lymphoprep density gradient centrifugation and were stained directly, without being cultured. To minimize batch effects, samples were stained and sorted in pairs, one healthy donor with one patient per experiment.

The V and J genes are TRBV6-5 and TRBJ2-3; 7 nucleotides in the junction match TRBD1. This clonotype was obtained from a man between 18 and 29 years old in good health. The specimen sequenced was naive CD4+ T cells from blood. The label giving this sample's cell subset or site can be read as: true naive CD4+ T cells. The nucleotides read TGTGCCAGCAGTTCGGGACAGACCTTTTCCACAGATACGCAGTATTTT. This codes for CASSSGQTFSTDTQYF.